These 27 T cell receptor beta chains originate from one sample sequenced in a study of blood T cell repertoires in COVID-19 (TCRdb year 2020). The library relied on the immunoSEQ multiplex PCR assay. This is the immuneACCESS table as TCRdb keeps it, with only in-frame sequences that have V and J called. A part of the clones is gone; compared with another copy, unresolved V genes explain less than half, and the rest is unexplained. This sample lists some 270,000 clones; about 86% were detected once. The ten largest clones take up approximately 3.6% of the sample. The specimen was PBMCs or T cells enriched from blood (not recorded which). The receptors come from a man aged 45-60 years who had recovered from COVID-19.

The rearrangement joins TRBV10-3 to TRBJ2-1, with 7 bases fitting TRBD2. This CDR3 comprises 12 residues. Losses at the gene ends were 5 bases for V and 7 bases for J; bases not matched to a gene: 2. Germline V gives CDR1 ENHRY, CDR2 SYGVKD. The CDR3 here is CAISSGVNEQFF. CDR3 sequence (DNA): TGTGCCATCAGTAGCGGGGTGAATGAGCAGTTCTTC.

The CDR3 region has the DNA TGTGCCAGTAGTGTCCAGGCGACACCAGGCTCTGGGGCCAACGTCCTGACTTTC. Translated, it gives CASSVQATPGSGANVLTF. The V and J genes are TRBV19 and TRBJ2-6; no clear D. Trimming took 5 bases from V and 0 from J, leaving 17 bases between them. CDR1 and CDR2 from the germline V gene are LNHDA and SQIVND (reference sequence). CDR3 size: 18 residues. Full variable domain (rest looked up from reference TRBV19 and TRBJ2-6): DGGITQSPKYLFRKEGQNVTLSCEQNLNHDAMYWYRQDPGQGLRLIYYSQIVNDFQKGDIAEGYSVSREKKESFPLTVTSAQKNPTAFYLCASSVQATPGSGANVLTFGAGSRLTVL.

This clone was seen a single time. CDR3 in amino acids: CASGLPPAGDYTEAFF. The CDR3 DNA reads as TGTGCTAGTGGTTTGCCCCCAGCGGGGGATTACACTGAAGCTTTCTTT. This sequence joins TRBV12-5 and TRBJ1-1; possible D gene TRBD1, 5 bases. There are 16 residues in the CDR3. Trimming took off 2 bases at V and 3 bases at J, with 16 bases between the two ends. The germline CDR1 and CDR2 sequences are LGHNT and FRNRAP.

This clone showed up just once. The chain's CDR3 is CASSFAGGEKLFF. The CDR3 nucleotides read TGTGCCAGCAGTTTTGCCGGTGGTGAAAAACTGTTTTTT. V gene TRBV12-3 or TRBV12-4 combines with J gene TRBJ1-4; no firm D call. Trimming removed 3 bases at V and 7 bases at J, with 9 bases between. The CDR3 totals 13 residues.

The chain combines TRBV9 with TRBJ1-5, with D unclear. CDR3 length: 15 amino acids. The germline V and J ends were trimmed by 4 bases and 3 bases, with 14 bases remaining between them. Germline lookup yields CDR1 SGDLS and CDR2 YYNGEE. In nucleotides, the CDR3 is TGTGCCAGCAGCCTTTTTGACACACCCAATCAGCCCCAGCATTTT. This encodes CASSLFDTPNQPQHF.

The gene calls are TRBV18 and TRBJ2-7; maybe TRBD1 (6 bases). V lost 5 bases and J 7 bases, leaving 21 bases between the germline ends. Per the germline V gene, CDR1 is KGHSH and CDR2 is LQKENI. CDR3 length: 15 amino acids. The DNA of the CDR3 is TGTGCCAGCTCAGGACGGACAGCGGAAACGGGAGAGCAGTACTTC. This gives the protein CASSGRTAETGEQYF.

The chain combines TRBV10-2 with TRBJ2-7; TRBD2 agrees at 10 bases. The CDR3 is 15 amino acids. Germline CDR1 is WSHSY and CDR2 is SAAADI. V shed 6 bases, J shed 6 bases, and the junction held 11 bases outside the gene matches. For the CDR3, the DNA is TGCGCCAGCAGGAGCGGGAGGGCCGTTGGGAGCGAGCAGTACTTC. Translation gives CASRSGRAVGSEQYF.

The rearrangement uses TRBV9 and TRBJ2-2; TRBD2 is a possible D gene (6 bases). Between the trimmed V and J ends, which lost 1 base and 3 bases, there was a span of 22 bases. The germline gives CDR1 SGDLS, CDR2 YYNGEE. The CDR3 loop spans 19 amino acids. CDR3 sequence (DNA): TGTGCCAGCAGCGTATCCCCTAACGGAGGGATCAGAGACACCGGGGAGCTGTTTTTT. Translating it yields CASSVSPNGGIRDTGELFF.

The gene calls are TRBV18 and TRBJ1-4; D is unclear. The CDR3 runs 14 residues. V shed 2 bases and J shed 1 base, with 5 bases lying between them. CDR1 and CDR2 from the germline V gene are KGHSH and LQKENI. CDR3 nucleotides: TGTGCCAGCTCACCAGGGAGAACTAATGAAAAACTGTTTTTT. Translating gives CASSPGRTNEKLFF.

The rearrangement links TRBV19 to TRBJ2-2, with D hard to call. V was shortened by 3 bases and J by 7 bases, with 12 bases between the two germline ends. Germline assignment: CDR1 LNHDA and CDR2 SQIVND (reference sequence). The CDR3 consists of 14 residues. The CDR3 DNA reads as TGTGCCAGTAGTATTGGCGGATCTGGCGGGGAGCTGTTTTTT. Translating gives CASSIGGSGGELFF.

The chain has TRBV9 and TRBJ1-3; TRBD1 aligns across 8 bases. J gave up 3 bases and V 4 bases, and 12 bases lay outside the gene matches. The germline gives CDR1 SGDLS, CDR2 YYNGEE. The CDR3 runs to 17 residues. Here the CDR3 DNA reads TGTGCCAGCAGCCCCCGGGGGCAGGGGGCGCGTGGAAACACCATATATTTT. The encoded protein is CASSPRGQGARGNTIYF.

This chain links TRBV19 with TRBJ1-2; 7 bases match TRBD1. The CDR3 runs 14 residues. Germline trimming cut 7 bases from V and 2 bases from J; bases unmatched to any gene: 7. Germline-derived CDR1 and CDR2 are LNHDA and SQIVND (reference sequence). In DNA form, the CDR3 reads TGTGCCAGTACCCCGGGACAGACAAACTATGGCTACACCTTC. It yields the protein CASTPGQTNYGYTF.

This chain connects TRBV19 to TRBJ1-1; 7 bases line up with TRBD1. Germline assignment: CDR1 LNHDA and CDR2 SQIVND (reference sequence). Trimming cost V 1 base and J 5 bases; bases outside gene matches: 16. The CDR3 is 18 residues long. CDR3 amino acids: CASSIALRGPRSKTEAFF. The CDR3 nucleotides are TGTGCCAGTAGTATAGCTTTGAGGGGGCCGAGGTCGAAAACTGAAGCTTTCTTT.

The rearrangement uses TRBV29-1 and TRBJ2-3; TRBD2 might be the D (6 bases). The CDR3 is 15 residues long. CDR1 is SQVTM, CDR2 ANQGSEA, per germline. The V end lost 3 bases, the J end lost 4 bases, and 17 bases lay between the germline ends. CDR3 sequence reads: CSVDLASSQADTQYF. The CDR3, as DNA: TGCAGCGTTGACCTAGCGTCATCCCAGGCAGATACGCAGTATTTT.

This rearrangement joins TRBV4-3 to TRBJ2-2; 16 positions match TRBD2. Germline lookup yields CDR1 LGHNA and CDR2 YSLEER. Germline trimming cut 2 bases from V and 1 base from J; bases unmatched to any gene: 10. The CDR3 loop spans 21 amino acids. The CDR3 bases are TGCGCCAGCAGCCAAATTATTCCGGGACTAGCGGGAGGGGGGAACACCGGGGAGCTGTTTTTT. This codes for CASSQIIPGLAGGGNTGELFF.

The rearrangement joins TRBV6-2 or TRBV6-3 to TRBJ2-7; TRBD1 agrees at 7 bases. The CDR3 runs to 15 residues. V dropped 4 bases and J dropped 9; count of bases not matched to a gene: 15. Germline assignment: CDR1 MNHEY and CDR2 SVGEGT. Written as DNA, the CDR3 is TGTGCCAGCAGTTTGACCCGGGACAGCGTTACCGGGCAGTACTTC. Its translation: CASSLTRDSVTGQYF.

This chain links TRBV19 with TRBJ2-7, with 11 nucleotides matching TRBD2. CDR1 and CDR2 from the germline V gene are LNHDA and SQIVND (reference sequence). V was clipped by 9 bases and J by 2 bases; unmatched bases: 6. This CDR3 has 14 residues. Here the CDR3 DNA reads TGTGCCAGCACCACTAGCGGGGGCCCCTACGAGCAGTACTTC. Amino acid sequence: CASTTSGGPYEQYF.

This clone was picked up one time. V usage is TRBV7-3 and J usage is TRBJ2-7; D might be TRBD2 (6 bases). CDR3 length: 13 amino acids. CDR1 is SGHTA and CDR2 is FQGTGA in the germline V gene. V lost 2 bases and J 4 bases, leaving 9 bases between the germline ends. CDR3 nucleotides: TGTGCCAGCAGCTTAGGGACTTTTTACGAGCAGTACTTC. Amino acid sequence: CASSLGTFYEQYF. The full variable domain, its missing parts supplied by reference TRBV7-3 and TRBJ2-7, is GAGVSQTPSNKVTEKGKYVELRCDPISGHTALYWYRQSLGQGPEFLIYFQGTGAADDSGLPNDRFFAVRPEGSVSTLKIQRTERGDSAVYLCASSLGTFYEQYFGPGTRLTVT.

The chain joins TRBV7-9 to TRBJ2-1; 9 nucleotides match TRBD2. This CDR3 contains 16 residues. The trim removed 5 bases at V and 0 bases at J, leaving 5 bases unmatched. Germline values: CDR1 SEHNR, CDR2 FQNEAQ (reference sequence). CDR3 residues: CASSLISGGSYNEQFF. The CDR3 bases are TGTGCCAGCAGCCTTATTAGCGGGGGCTCCTACAATGAGCAGTTCTTC.

The chain is built from TRBV30 and TRBJ2-1; TRBD1 might be the D (5 bases). The CDR3 has 13 amino acids. V was clipped by 4 bases and J by 9 bases, with 16 bases between them. The germline V gene encodes CDR1 GTSNPN and CDR2 SVGIG (reference sequence). CDR3 sequence reads: CAWKGMGYGEQFF. DNA for the CDR3: TGTGCCTGGAAGGGGATGGGATACGGTGAGCAGTTCTTC.

The J gene is TRBJ2-2, the V gene TRBV4-3, with 14 positions matching TRBD2. The germline V gene has CDR1 LGHNA and CDR2 YSLEER. The CDR3 has 20 residues. The trim removed 1 base at V and 2 bases at J, leaving 9 bases unmatched. CDR3 sequence reads: CASSQVTGLAGAPNTGELFF. The CDR3 bases are TGCGCCAGCAGCCAAGTTACGGGACTAGCGGGGGCACCCAACACCGGGGAGCTGTTTTTT.

V and J are TRBV4-1 and TRBJ1-1; D gene unclear. Germline V gene data show CDR1 as MGHRA and CDR2 as YSYEKL. Trimming took 0 bases from V and 0 from J, leaving 8 bases between them. This CDR3 has 15 amino acids. The chain's CDR3 is CASSQEIRVNTEAFF. The CDR3 nucleotides are TGCGCCAGCAGCCAAGAAATCCGGGTGAACACTGAAGCTTTCTTT.

The rearrangement links TRBV19 to TRBJ2-2, with TRBD2 identical over 9 bases. The CDR3 consists of 15 residues. Looked up from germline, CDR1 is LNHDA and CDR2 is SQIVND (reference sequence). The trim removed 5 bases at V and 8 bases at J, leaving 9 bases unmatched. CDR3 DNA: TGTGCCAGTAGTCCCAATGGACTAGCGCGGGGGGAGCTGTTTTTT. It is translated as CASSPNGLARGELFF.

V usage is TRBV7-2 and J usage is TRBJ1-2; possibly TRBD1 for D (5 bases). The ends were cut back, 7 bases at V and 0 bases at J, with 18 bases in the middle. The germline V gene has CDR1 SGHTA and CDR2 FQGNSA. The CDR3 loop spans 16 amino acids. CDR3 sequence (DNA): TGTGCCAGCACCGCGATAACAGGCTTAACTAACTATGGCTACACCTTC. Translated, it gives CASTAITGLTNYGYTF.

The V gene is TRBV24-1, the J gene TRBJ2-3, with TRBD2 matching over 7 bases. The CDR3 spans 15 residues. J gave up 3 bases and V 3 bases, and 5 bases lay outside the gene matches. Germline V gives CDR1 KGHDR, CDR2 SFDVKD. The CDR3 loop reads CATSDRAGATDTQYF. CDR3 DNA: TGTGCCACCAGTGATCGGGCGGGAGCAACAGATACGCAGTATTTT.

A few counts support this clone. The junction and the germline gene differ at one end; a read error may be behind it. The V and J genes are TRBV30 and TRBJ2-7; 12 nucleotides match TRBD2. The germline V gene encodes CDR1 GTSNPN and CDR2 SVGIG (reference sequence). This CDR3 comprises 11 residues. CDR3 coding DNA: TGTGCCTGGAGGCGGACTAGCGGGGTCCTCTTC. Its protein product is CAWRRTSGVLF.

A few counts support this clone. Other DNA sequences in the same sample also yield this CDR3. The chain links TRBV27 to TRBJ1-1; D is possibly TRBD1 (6 bases). The CDR3 contains 13 residues. Germline lookup yields CDR1 MNHEY and CDR2 SMNVEV (reference sequence). Between the trimmed V and J ends, which lost 6 bases and 1 base, there was a span of 9 bases. CDR3 DNA sequence: TGTGCCAGCAGCCTACAGGGGAACACTGAAGCTTTCTTT. It translates to CASSLQGNTEAFF.